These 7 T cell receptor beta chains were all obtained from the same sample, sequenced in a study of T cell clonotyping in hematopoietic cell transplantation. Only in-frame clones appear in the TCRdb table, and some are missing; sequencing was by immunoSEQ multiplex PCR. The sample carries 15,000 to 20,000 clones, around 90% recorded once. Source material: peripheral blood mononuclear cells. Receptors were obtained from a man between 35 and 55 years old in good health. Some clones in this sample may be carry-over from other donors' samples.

The CDR3, as DNA: TGTGCCAGTAGTCCTCGGAAGGCCCCAGATCATGAAAAACTGTTTTTT. Translation gives CASSPRKAPDHEKLFF. This chain links TRBV19 with TRBJ1-4; D unclear. V was cut by 5 bases and J by 6 bases, with 19 bases left in between. Germline CDR1 reads LNHDA; CDR2 reads SQIVND (reference sequence). This CDR3 region has 16 residues.

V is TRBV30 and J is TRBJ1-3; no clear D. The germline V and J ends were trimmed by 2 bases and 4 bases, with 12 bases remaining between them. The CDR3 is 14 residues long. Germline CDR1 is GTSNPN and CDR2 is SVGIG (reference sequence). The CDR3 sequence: CAWSLQIGGNTIYF. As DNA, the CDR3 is TGTGCCTGGAGTCTCCAGATCGGAGGAAACACCATATATTTT.

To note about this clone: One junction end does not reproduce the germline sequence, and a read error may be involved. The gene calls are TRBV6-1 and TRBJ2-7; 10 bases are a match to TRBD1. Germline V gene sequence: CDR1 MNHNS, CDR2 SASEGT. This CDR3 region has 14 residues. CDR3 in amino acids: CASTEGTGVGEQYF. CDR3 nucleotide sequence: TGTGCCAGCACTGAAGGGACAGGGGTCGGCGAGCAGTACTTC.

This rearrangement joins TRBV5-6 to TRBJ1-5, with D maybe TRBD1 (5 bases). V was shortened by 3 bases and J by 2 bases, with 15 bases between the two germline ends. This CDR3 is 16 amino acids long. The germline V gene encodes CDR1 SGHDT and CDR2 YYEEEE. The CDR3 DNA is TGTGCCAGCAGCTGGGGGGGGTCCATGGGCAATCAGCCCCAGCATTTT. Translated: CASSWGGSMGNQPQHF.

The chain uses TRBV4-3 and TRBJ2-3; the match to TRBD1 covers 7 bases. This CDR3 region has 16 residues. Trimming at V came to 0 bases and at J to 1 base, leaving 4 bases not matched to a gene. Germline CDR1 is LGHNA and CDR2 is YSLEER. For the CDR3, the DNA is TGCGCCAGCAGCCAAGATGCAGGGGGAGGCACAGATACGCAGTATTTT. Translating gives CASSQDAGGGTDTQYF.

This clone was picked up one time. This chain's CDR3 is CASSVEATQYF. The DNA for the CDR3 is TGTGCCAGCAGCGTAGAAGCGACGCAGTATTTT. This chain joins TRBV9 and TRBJ2-3; D gene uncertain. The V end lost 0 bases, the J end lost 9 bases, and 5 bases lay between the germline ends. Germline CDR1 SGDLS, CDR2 YYNGEE. The length of the CDR3 is 11 residues.

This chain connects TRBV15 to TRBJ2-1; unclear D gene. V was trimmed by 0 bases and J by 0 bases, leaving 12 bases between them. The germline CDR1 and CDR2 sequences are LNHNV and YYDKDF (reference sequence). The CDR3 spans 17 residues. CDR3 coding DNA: TGTGCCACCAGCAGAGATCGATCAGGAACCTCCTACAATGAGCAGTTCTTC. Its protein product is CATSRDRSGTSYNEQFF.